The present TCR beta chain was sequenced within a study of blood T cell repertoires in COVID-19. As for the study in general: COVID-19 samples, acute and convalescent, were from the United States, Italy and Spain. T cells, B-cell-depleted T cells, or PBMCs supplied cDNA or gDNA.

In the study's own analysis: Amplification of reference gene primers was used by the study to estimate nucleated cell counts. Clones were read by immunoSEQ multiplex PCR, and TCRdb kept only the in-frame ones, dropping some. That table supplies the V and J calls and clone size; D and trimming were determined from the DNA. The table lists about 160,000 clones, approximately 83% of them singletons, with about 10% in the top ten. This CDR3 comprises 14 residues. The V and J ends lost 0 bases and 3 bases respectively, with 6 bases between them. Germline V gene lookup returns CDR1 SGHRS and CDR2 YFSETQ. This clonotype was obtained from an elderly woman with active or convalescent COVID-19. V usage is TRBV5-1 and J usage is TRBJ1-4; D is possibly TRBD1 (5 bases). The sample was peripheral blood. CDR3 coding DNA: TGCGCCAGCAGCTTGGGACAGTCTAATGAAAAACTGTTTTTT. Protein sequence: CASSLGQSNEKLFF.